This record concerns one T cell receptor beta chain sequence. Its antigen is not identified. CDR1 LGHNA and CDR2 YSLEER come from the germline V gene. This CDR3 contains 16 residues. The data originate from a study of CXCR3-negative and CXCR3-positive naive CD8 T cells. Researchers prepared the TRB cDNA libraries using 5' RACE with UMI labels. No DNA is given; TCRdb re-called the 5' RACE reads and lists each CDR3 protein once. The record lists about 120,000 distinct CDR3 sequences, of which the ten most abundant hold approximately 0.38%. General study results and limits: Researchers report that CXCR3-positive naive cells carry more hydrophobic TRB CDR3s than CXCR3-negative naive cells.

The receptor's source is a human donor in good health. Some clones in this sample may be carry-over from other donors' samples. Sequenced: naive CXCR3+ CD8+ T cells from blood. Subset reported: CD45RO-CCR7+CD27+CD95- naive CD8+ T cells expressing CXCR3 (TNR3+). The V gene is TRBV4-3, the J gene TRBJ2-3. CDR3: CASSQDFGGGADTQYF.